Shown below are 23 T cell receptor beta chains from a single sample sequenced in a study of T cells after yellow fever vaccination. TCRdb re-analysed the 5' RACE reads in MiXCR, keeping a single row per CDR3 protein. The sample has a few hundred thousand distinct CDR3 sequences, 13% seen once. Sample: CD4+ T cells sorted from PBMCs, taken 45 days after the yellow fever booster vaccination. These receptors came from a man aged 25 to 40 who received the YFV17D yellow fever vaccine.

This clonotype was counted a few times. The chain is built from TRBV12-3 or TRBV12-4 and TRBJ2-5; the D is unclear. Trimming cost V 2 bases and J 0 bases, with 7 bases left between them. This CDR3 comprises 14 residues. CDR3 residues: CASSLIRYQETQYF. The CDR3 DNA reads TGTGCCAGCAGTTTAATCCGGTACCAAGAGACCCAGTACTTC.

The gene calls are TRBV6-1 and TRBJ1-2, with D unclear. CDR3 size: 16 residues. V dropped 6 bases and J dropped 0 bases, with 17 bases sitting between them. Germline V CDR1 and CDR2: MNHNS, SASEGT. This CDR3 reads CASSQLTSGANYGYTF. As DNA, the CDR3 is TGTGCCAGCAGCCAACTTACCTCAGGAGCTAACTATGGCTACACCTTC.

This sequence joins TRBV29-1 and TRBJ1-4; D is possibly TRBD1 (5 bases). The CDR3 contains 11 residues. Per germline, CDR1 SQVTM and CDR2 ANQGSEA. The CDR3 DNA reads TGCGGGTGGGGGGAGGAAGAAAAACTGTTTTTT. This gives the protein CGWGEEEKLFF.

This clonotype turned up a few times. The V gene is TRBV11-2, the J gene TRBJ2-5, with TRBD2 matching over 10 bases. The CDR3 totals 18 residues. J was trimmed by 3 bases and V by 2 bases; bases with no gene match: 12. Germline V gives CDR1 SGHAT, CDR2 FQNNGV. DNA for the CDR3: TGTGCCAGCAGCTTATTAAGAAGCGGGAGGGTGAGGGAAGAGACCCAGTACTTC. Residues: CASSLLRSGRVREETQYF.

This clonotype was observed a handful of times. The CDR3 spells CASSVGGGFTDTQYF. Written as DNA, the CDR3 is TGTGCCAGCAGCGTAGGGGGTGGGTTCACAGATACGCAGTATTTT. The rearrangement uses TRBV9 and TRBJ2-3; D remains unclear. V was trimmed by 0 bases and J by 2 bases, leaving 10 bases between them. Germline-derived CDR1 and CDR2 are SGDLS and YYNGEE. The CDR3 contains 15 residues.

The CDR3 reads CASSPGTGAKNIQYF. CDR3 bases: TGTGCCAGCTCACCGGGGACGGGAGCCAAAAACATTCAGTACTTC. The V call is TRBV18, the J call TRBJ2-4; either TRBD1 or TRBD2 may supply D (5 bases each). This CDR3 contains 15 residues. Germline V gives CDR1 KGHSH, CDR2 LQKENI. Trimming took off 3 bases at V and 0 bases at J, with 9 bases between the two ends.

J is TRBJ1-2 and V is TRBV6-5; TRBD1 aligns across 7 bases. The CDR3 has 15 amino acids. The J segment lost 8 bases and the V segment lost 4 bases, leaving 13 bases of the junction unmatched. Looked up from germline, CDR1 is MNHEY and CDR2 is SVGAGI. This chain's CDR3 is CASSFSGGRENGYTF. Here the CDR3 DNA reads TGTGCCAGCAGTTTCTCAGGGGGTCGTGAGAACGGCTACACCTTC.

The table lists this clonotype with a few counts. This chain joins TRBV6-2 or TRBV6-3 and TRBJ2-1; maybe TRBD2 (5 bases). CDR3 size: 12 residues. V was pared by 8 bases and J by 4 bases, with 9 bases between. Germline assignment: CDR1 MNHEY and CDR2 SVGEGT. The CDR3 reads CASLRDYNEQFF. In DNA, the CDR3 is TGTGCCAGCCTGAGGGATTACAATGAGCAGTTCTTC.

The chain is built from TRBV5-1 and TRBJ1-1; maybe TRBD1 (5 bases). CDR3 length: 13 amino acids. Germline CDR1 and CDR2: SGHRS and YFSETQ. With 3 bases removed from V and 2 bases from J, the gap between germline ends came to 8 bases. The CDR3 sequence is CASSSGHNTEAFF. DNA of the CDR3: TGCGCCAGCAGCTCCGGACACAACACTGAAGCTTTCTTT.

The V and J genes are TRBV11-2 and TRBJ2-7; the D gene is possibly TRBD2 (5 bases). This CDR3 is built from 14 residues. V dropped 5 bases and J dropped 7 bases, with 18 bases sitting between them. Germline CDR1 SGHAT, CDR2 FQNNGV. As DNA, the CDR3 is TGTGCCAGCAGCCGAGACCGGATCTCGGGGGAGCAGTACTTC. It specifies CASSRDRISGEQYF. Supplemented by reference TRBV11-2 and TRBJ2-7, the full variable domain reads EAGVAQSPRYKIIEKRQSVAFWCNPISGHATLYWYQQILGQGPKLLIQFQNNGVVDDSQLPKDRFSAERLKGVDSTLKIQPAKLEDSAVYLCASSRDRISGEQYFGPGTRLTVT.

This clonotype was detected only a few times. The J gene is TRBJ2-5, the V gene TRBV4-3, with TRBD1 identical over 9 bases. V was clipped by 0 bases and J by 4 bases; unmatched bases: 6. Germline loops: CDR1 LGHNA, CDR2 YSLEER. The CDR3 consists of 16 residues. The CDR3 nucleotides are TGCGCCAGCAGCCAAGATGGCACAGGGGGCGGAGAGACCCAGTACTTC. Protein: CASSQDGTGGGETQYF.

V is TRBV6-2 or TRBV6-3 and J is TRBJ2-7; TRBD2 matches at 8 bases. Germline-derived CDR1 and CDR2 are MNHEY and SVGEGT. The CDR3 totals 14 residues. Unmatched junction bases numbered 12, after V lost 6 bases and J lost 8 bases. The CDR3, as DNA: TGTGCCAGCAGCTTGCGGAGCGCGGGGGGAAAGCAGTACTTC. This translates into CASSLRSAGGKQYF.

The chain carries TRBV11-2 and TRBJ2-2; no reliable D call. CDR1 and CDR2 (germline): SGHAT, FQNNGV. There are 13 residues in the CDR3. Trimming removed 3 bases from V and 5 bases from J, with 7 bases in between. CDR3 in DNA: TGTGCCAGCAGCTTTCCTCTGACCGGGGAGCTGTTTTTT. Translating it yields CASSFPLTGELFF.

There are many counts of this clonotype. The V and J genes are TRBV29-1 and TRBJ2-7, with a possible D match to TRBD1 (5 bases). The CDR3 extends over 13 amino acids. V lost 4 bases and J lost 2, with 12 bases in between. From germline, CDR1 is SQVTM and CDR2 ANQGSEA. DNA for the CDR3: TGCAGCGTTGGCCCAGGGCCTCCCTACGAGCAGTACTTC. It specifies CSVGPGPPYEQYF.

The sample holds a few counts of this clonotype. The genes are TRBV12-3 or TRBV12-4 and TRBJ2-3, with 14 bases that match TRBD2. V shed 5 bases and J 8 bases; nucleotides not matched to a gene: 3. This CDR3 comprises 14 residues. CDR3: CASSGGLAGVTQYF. The CDR3 coding sequence is TGTGCCAGCAGTGGGGGACTAGCGGGAGTTACGCAGTATTTT.

This clonotype occurred a few times. The chain combines TRBV6-5 with TRBJ2-6; 7 nucleotides match TRBD1. The CDR3 extends over 17 amino acids. Trimming removed 2 bases from V and 0 bases from J; junction bases left unmatched: 4. CDR1 is MNHEY, CDR2 SVGAGI, per germline. The chain's CDR3 is CASSYRQGNSGANVLTF. As DNA, the CDR3 is TGTGCCAGCAGTTACCGACAGGGCAACTCTGGGGCCAACGTCCTGACTTTC.

The V and J genes are TRBV29-1 and TRBJ2-1, with a possible D match to TRBD2 (6 bases). Trimming took 6 bases from V and 4 from J, leaving 19 bases between them. This CDR3 contains 15 residues. Per the germline V gene, CDR1 is SQVTM and CDR2 is ANQGSEA. The CDR3 region is CSVREEAGLYNEQFF. The CDR3 DNA follows: TGCAGCGTCCGGGAAGAGGCGGGACTTTACAATGAGCAGTTCTTC.

This clonotype occurred many times. This chain links TRBV20-1 with TRBJ1-1, with 7 bases fitting TRBD1. CDR1 is DFQATT and CDR2 is SNEGSKA in the germline V gene (reference sequence). This CDR3 has 15 amino acids. The V gene end was trimmed by 2 bases and the J gene end by 0 bases; junction bases not matched to a gene: 6. CDR3 sequence reads: CSARRDSNLNTEAFF. The DNA for the CDR3 is TGCAGTGCTAGACGGGACAGTAACTTGAACACTGAAGCTTTCTTT.

This clonotype has just a few counts. The chain has TRBV5-1 and TRBJ2-1; maybe TRBD1 (6 bases). Trimming stripped 7 bases from V and 6 bases from J, with 17 bases between. The CDR3 loop spans 14 amino acids. Germline values: CDR1 SGHRS, CDR2 YFSETQ. The CDR3 coding sequence is TGCGCCAGCGCCCCTCAGGGGCAGGGCAATGAGCAGTTCTTC. It is translated as CASAPQGQGNEQFF.

Concerning this clonotype itself: A read error is possible here, since a much larger clone lies one base away. The chain carries TRBV20-1 and TRBJ2-7, with 9 bases aligning to TRBD2. The germline V gene has CDR1 DFQATT and CDR2 SNEGSKA (reference sequence). The CDR3 is 16 amino acids. Unmatched junction bases numbered 10, after V lost 1 base and J lost 3 bases. The CDR3 nucleotides are TGCAGTGCTAGAGCAGAACTCGGGACTAGCATCTACGAGCAGTACTTC. Translation gives CSARAELGTSIYEQYF.

In the case of this clonotype: One junction end does not reproduce the germline sequence, and a read error may be involved. The V and J genes are TRBV20-1 and TRBJ2-3; TRBD2 matches at 8 bases. Germline CDR1 DFQATT, CDR2 SNEGSKA (reference sequence). The CDR3 covers 17 residues. CDR3 residues: CSAPGAGADSSTETQYF. The CDR3 region has the DNA TGCAGTGCCCCAGGAGCGGGAGCAGATTCCAGCACAGAGACGCAGTATTTT.

This clonotype has more than one count but fewer than ten. The chain employs TRBV29-1 and TRBJ1-1; D is ambiguous. Trimming pared 4 bases from V and 2 bases from J, leaving 17 bases between. Germline CDR1 SQVTM, CDR2 ANQGSEA. This CDR3 has 15 amino acids. CDR3 amino acids: CSVVSWAGSNTEAFF. The CDR3 coding sequence is TGCAGCGTTGTGTCTTGGGCAGGTTCTAACACTGAAGCTTTCTTT.

The CDR3 DNA reads as TGTGCCAGCAGCTTGGGCTGGTTGAACACCGGGGAGCTGTTTTTT. It translates to CASSLGWLNTGELFF. The chain recombines TRBV5-6 with TRBJ2-2; D uncertain. Germline-derived CDR1 and CDR2 are SGHDT and YYEEEE. The CDR3 runs 15 residues. V lost 0 bases to trimming and J lost 1 base, with 7 bases between them.